This T cell receptor (beta chain) emerged from a study of CD8 T cells in Susac syndrome. General study results and limits: Clonal expansion of Susac CD8+ cells peaked in TEMRA cells, and it also peaked in active patients.

This clonotype was detected only once. What it binds is not known. Trimming removed 4 bases from V and 8 bases from J, with 13 bases in between. CDR1 SGHDT and CDR2 YYEEEE come from the germline V gene. CDR3 length: 13 residues. With random hexamers, about 0.45 to 1 ug RNA was reverse transcribed. TCRdb itself ran the immunoSEQ multiplex PCR reads through MiXCR, one entry per CDR3 protein. The table records approximately 100,000 distinct CDR3 sequences, roughly 95% of them present only once. The TCR sequence derives from a human donor with Susac syndrome. The chain joins TRBV5-6 to TRBJ2-1; tentative D call: TRBD1 (5 bases). Sequenced: CD8+ T cells from PBMCs. The CDR3 sequence is CASSLQGTDEQFF. The CDR3 region has the DNA TGTGCCAGCAGCCTGCAGGGTACCGATGAGCAGTTCTTC.